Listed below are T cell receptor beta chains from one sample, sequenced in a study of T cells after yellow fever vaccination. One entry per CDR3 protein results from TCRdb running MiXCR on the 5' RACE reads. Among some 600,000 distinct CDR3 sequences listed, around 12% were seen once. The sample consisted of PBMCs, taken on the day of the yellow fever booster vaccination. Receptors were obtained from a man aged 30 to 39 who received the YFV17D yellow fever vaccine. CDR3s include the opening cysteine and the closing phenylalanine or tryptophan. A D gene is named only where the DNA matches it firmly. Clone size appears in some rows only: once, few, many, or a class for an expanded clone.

CDR3nt: TGTGCCAGCAGCAAAGGGACAGGCAATCAGCCCCAGCATTTT
CDR3aa: CASSKGTGNQPQHF
abundance: -
v_gene: TRBV7-2
j_gene: TRBJ1-5
d_gene: TRBD1

CDR3nt: TGCAGTGCTCGACAGTTAAACACCGGGGAGCTGTTTTTT
CDR3aa: CSARQLNTGELFF
abundance: -
v_gene: TRBV20-1
j_gene: TRBJ2-2
d_gene: -

CDR3nt: TGTGCCAGCAGTACAGGGCAAGAGACCCAGTACTTC
CDR3aa: CASSTGQETQYF
abundance: -
v_gene: TRBV28
j_gene: TRBJ2-5
d_gene: -

CDR3nt: TGTGCCAGCAAAGGTGGAAGCACAGATACGCAGTATTTT
CDR3aa: CASKGGSTDTQYF
abundance: many
v_gene: TRBV7-9
j_gene: TRBJ2-3
d_gene: -

CDR3nt: TGCACCAGCAGTTTATACGGCAAGCTAAACACCGGGGAGCTGTTTTTT
CDR3aa: CTSSLYGKLNTGELFF
abundance: -
v_gene: TRBV27
j_gene: TRBJ2-2
d_gene: -

CDR3nt: TGTGCCTCAACCCGGGGTAGGGGGAACTATGGCTACACCTTC
CDR3aa: CASTRGRGNYGYTF
abundance: few
v_gene: TRBV9
j_gene: TRBJ1-2
d_gene: -

CDR3nt: TGCAGTGCTAGCCCCCCCGGGACCGCGAACACTGAAGCTTTCTTT
CDR3aa: CSASPPGTANTEAFF
abundance: -
v_gene: TRBV20-1
j_gene: TRBJ1-1
d_gene: -

CDR3nt: TGTGCCAGCTCACTCCAGGGGGCCCGCTACAATCAGCCCCAGCATTTT
CDR3aa: CASSLQGARYNQPQHF
abundance: few
v_gene: TRBV18
j_gene: TRBJ1-5
d_gene: TRBD1

CDR3nt: TGTGCCAGCAGCTTAGCGCATCGGGGCCCTGGGGCCAACGTCCTGACTTTC
CDR3aa: CASSLAHRGPGANVLTF
abundance: -
v_gene: TRBV7-9
j_gene: TRBJ2-6
d_gene: -

CDR3nt: TGCAGTGCTAGAGGTCAGGGACAGGGCCCCCACGAGCAGTACTTC
CDR3aa: CSARGQGQGPHEQYF
abundance: -
v_gene: TRBV20-1
j_gene: TRBJ2-7
d_gene: TRBD1

CDR3nt: TGTGCCAGCAGTGCCGCGGGACAGCCAAGTCACGAGCAGTACTTC
CDR3aa: CASSAAGQPSHEQYF
abundance: -
v_gene: TRBV28
j_gene: TRBJ2-7
d_gene: -

CDR3nt: TGTGCCAGCAGCCCAAGTAAGAACTATGGCTACACCTTC
CDR3aa: CASSPSKNYGYTF
abundance: -
v_gene: TRBV6-1
j_gene: TRBJ1-2
d_gene: -

CDR3nt: TGTGCCAGCAAGCCCGACAGGACTAGCGGGAGTCATGAGCAGTTCTTC
CDR3aa: CASKPDRTSGSHEQFF
abundance: few
v_gene: TRBV6-1
j_gene: TRBJ2-1
d_gene: TRBD2

CDR3nt: TGCGCCAGCAGCTTGGCCTTGACTAGCGGGAGAGGCGATGAGCAGTTCTTC
CDR3aa: CASSLALTSGRGDEQFF
abundance: few
v_gene: TRBV5-1
j_gene: TRBJ2-1
d_gene: TRBD2

CDR3nt: TGTGCCAGCAGAGCGGACAGGGAAAACACTGAAGCTTTCTTT
CDR3aa: CASRADRENTEAFF
abundance: few
v_gene: TRBV2
j_gene: TRBJ1-1
d_gene: TRBD1

CDR3nt: TGCAGCGCCTCCTACAGGCAGGGAGGAGAGACCCAGTACTTC
CDR3aa: CSASYRQGGETQYF
abundance: few
v_gene: TRBV29-1
j_gene: TRBJ2-5
d_gene: -

CDR3nt: TGTGCCAGCACCCGCTCCGGAGCGGGAGCTGGCAATGAGCAGTTCTTC
CDR3aa: CASTRSGAGAGNEQFF
abundance: few
v_gene: TRBV6-1
j_gene: TRBJ2-1
d_gene: TRBD2

CDR3nt: TGTGCCAGCAGTCTGACAGCCACTGAAGCTTTCTTT
CDR3aa: CASSLTATEAFF
abundance: few
v_gene: TRBV12-3/TRBV12-4
j_gene: TRBJ1-1
d_gene: -

CDR3nt: TGCGCCAGCAGCTTGGGGCCCCTCGGCGGTGAGCAGTTCTTC
CDR3aa: CASSLGPLGGEQFF
abundance: -
v_gene: TRBV5-1
j_gene: TRBJ2-1
d_gene: -

CDR3nt: TGTGCCAGCACTGACGGACGACATTACTATGGCTACACCTTC
CDR3aa: CASTDGRHYYGYTF
abundance: few
v_gene: TRBV6-2/TRBV6-3
j_gene: TRBJ1-2
d_gene: -

CDR3nt: TGCGCCAGCAGCCGGAAGGGGATAAATGAGCAGTTCTTC
CDR3aa: CASSRKGINEQFF
abundance: many
v_gene: TRBV4-3
j_gene: TRBJ2-1
d_gene: -

CDR3nt: TGTGCCATCAGTGAGGGGCCGGGACTAGCGGGAGTGTCCCAAGAGACCCAGTACTTC
CDR3aa: CAISEGPGLAGVSQETQYF
abundance: -
v_gene: TRBV10-3
j_gene: TRBJ2-5
d_gene: TRBD2

CDR3nt: TGTGCCAGCTCACCAAGCAACTCCTACGAGCAGTACTTC
CDR3aa: CASSPSNSYEQYF
abundance: many
v_gene: TRBV18
j_gene: TRBJ2-7
d_gene: -

CDR3nt: TGTGCCAGTAGTTCAAAGGGCGTGAGAGAAAAACTGTTTTTT
CDR3aa: CASSSKGVREKLFF
abundance: few
v_gene: TRBV19
j_gene: TRBJ1-4
d_gene: -

CDR3nt: TGTGCTAGCAGCCCCGGACTAGGCCAGGATGTGCAGTTCTTC
CDR3aa: CASSPGLGQDVQFF
abundance: -
v_gene: TRBV7-7
j_gene: TRBJ2-1
d_gene: TRBD2

CDR3nt: TGTGCCAGCAGGCCGTCTGGCTCACCCCTCCACTTT
CDR3aa: CASRPSGSPLHF
abundance: few
v_gene: TRBV12-3/TRBV12-4
j_gene: TRBJ1-6
d_gene: -

CDR3nt: TGCAGTGCTAGATCTGACTCAGGATGGGGGGATACGCAGTATTTT
CDR3aa: CSARSDSGWGDTQYF
abundance: -
v_gene: TRBV20-1
j_gene: TRBJ2-3
d_gene: -

CDR3nt: TGCAGCGTTGTTTCGGGACAGACTAATGAAAAACTGTTTTTT
CDR3aa: CSVVSGQTNEKLFF
abundance: few
v_gene: TRBV29-1
j_gene: TRBJ1-4
d_gene: TRBD1

CDR3nt: TGTGCCAGCAGCCAAGACGCTAGGTGGCGGGGTTTAAATGGCTACACCTTC
CDR3aa: CASSQDARWRGLNGYTF
abundance: few
v_gene: TRBV3-1
j_gene: TRBJ1-2
d_gene: -

CDR3nt: TGCAGTGCTAGCCTCCGGGCCCCGGCGGGAGTATTAGATACGCAGTATTTT
CDR3aa: CSASLRAPAGVLDTQYF
abundance: few
v_gene: TRBV20-1
j_gene: TRBJ2-3
d_gene: TRBD2

CDR3nt: TGTGCCAGCAGTCTTTTAGCGGGGTCTTCCAATGAGCAGTTCTTC
CDR3aa: CASSLLAGSSNEQFF
abundance: -
v_gene: TRBV3-1
j_gene: TRBJ2-1
d_gene: TRBD2

CDR3nt: TGTGCCAGCAGCCCCCGGACAGGTACCTACGAGCAGTACTTC
CDR3aa: CASSPRTGTYEQYF
abundance: many
v_gene: TRBV7-9
j_gene: TRBJ2-7
d_gene: TRBD1

CDR3nt: TGCGCCAGCAGCCCTGACTCTGGAAACACCATATATTTT
CDR3aa: CASSPDSGNTIYF
abundance: many
v_gene: TRBV5-1
j_gene: TRBJ1-3
d_gene: -